The 28 T cell receptor beta chains presented below share a single source sample, sequenced in a study of blood T cell repertoires in COVID-19. Some clones are missing from TCRdb's copy, which holds only in-frame ones; the method was immunoSEQ multiplex PCR. The sample yields around 280,000 clones, almost 90% seen once. What was sequenced was PBMCs or T cells enriched from blood (not recorded which). These receptors were collected from a young woman with acute COVID-19.

This chain uses TRBV5-6 with TRBJ2-2; TRBD1 matches 7 bases. The CDR3 sequence is 18 residues long. Germline V gene lookup returns CDR1 SGHDT and CDR2 YYEEEE. The V and J ends lost 4 bases and 1 base, in that order; junction bases with no gene match: 13. CDR3: CASSPGGWYRGNTGELFF. In DNA form, the CDR3 reads TGTGCCAGCAGCCCGGGCGGGTGGTACAGGGGGAACACCGGGGAGCTGTTTTTT.

The V and J genes are TRBV5-4 and TRBJ2-1; 16 bases agree with TRBD2. Trimming removed 4 bases from V and 2 bases from J; junction bases left unmatched: 6. CDR1 and CDR2 (germline): SGHNT, YYREEE (reference sequence). This CDR3 is built from 18 residues. CDR3 region: CASSRGLAGGRPYNEQFF. The DNA for the CDR3 is TGTGCCAGCAGCCGGGGACTAGCGGGAGGGAGGCCCTACAATGAGCAGTTCTTC. The full variable domain, in which reference TRBV5-4 and TRBJ2-1 provide the parts outside the CDR3, is ETGVTQSPTHLIKTRGQQVTLRCSSQSGHNTVSWYQQALGQGPQFIFQYYREEENGRGNFPPRFSGLQFPNYSSELNVNALELDDSALYLCASSRGLAGGRPYNEQFFGPGTRLTVL.

This chain connects TRBV3-1 (or the pseudogene TRBV3-2) to TRBJ1-2; unclear D gene. With 2 bases removed from V and 2 bases from J, the gap between germline ends came to 12 bases. Germline CDR1 is LGHDT and CDR2 is YNNKEL (reference sequence). This CDR3 is built from 15 residues. CDR3 residues: CASSQLGTDNYGYTF. DNA for the CDR3: TGTGCCAGCAGCCAATTGGGTACAGACAACTATGGCTACACCTTC.

V and J are TRBV28 and TRBJ1-5, with 8 positions matching TRBD1. The CDR3 totals 12 residues. V shed 8 bases, J shed 4 bases, and the junction held 1 base outside the gene matches. CDR1 is MDHEN, CDR2 SYDVKM, per germline. This CDR3 is CASYRGNQPQHF. Written as DNA, the CDR3 is TGTGCCAGCTACAGGGGGAATCAGCCCCAGCATTTT.

CDR3 nucleotides: TGTGCCAGCAGCACCGGAGCGGGGGACGGTGAGCAGTTCTTC. Its translation: CASSTGAGDGEQFF. The genes are TRBV11-2 and TRBJ2-1; 8 bases match TRBD2. CDR1 SGHAT and CDR2 FQNNGV come from the germline V gene. The CDR3 runs to 14 residues. Germline trimming cut 5 bases from V and 9 bases from J; bases unmatched to any gene: 9.

V gene TRBV5-1 combines with J gene TRBJ1-4; 10 positions agree with TRBD1. V shed 4 bases, J shed 8 bases, and the junction held 8 bases outside the gene matches. CDR1 is SGHRS and CDR2 is YFSETQ in the germline V gene. The CDR3 runs 15 residues. CDR3 in amino acids: CASSISGTGEEKLFF. The CDR3 bases are TGCGCCAGCAGCATCTCCGGGACAGGGGAAGAAAAACTGTTTTTT.

The chain uses TRBV15 and TRBJ2-1; 7 bases are shared with TRBD2. V trimming: 1 base; J trimming: 0 bases; junction bases outside the gene matches: 3. The CDR3 contains 16 residues. Germline-derived CDR1 and CDR2 are LNHNV and YYDKDF (reference sequence). The CDR3 here is CATSRVGGGSYNEQFF. CDR3 coding DNA: TGTGCCACCAGCAGAGTAGGCGGGGGCTCCTACAATGAGCAGTTCTTC. Looking up the rest from reference TRBV15 and TRBJ2-1 gives the full variable domain: DAMVIQNPRYQVTQFGKPVTLSCSQTLNHNVMYWYQQKSSQAPKLLFHYYDKDFNNEADTPDNFQSRRPNTSFCFLDIRSPGLGDTAMYLCATSRVGGGSYNEQFFGPGTRLTVL.

This sequence joins TRBV14 and TRBJ2-1; D is uncertain. Germline V gene data show CDR1 as SGHDN and CDR2 as FVKESK. The V end was cut by 0 bases, the J end by 0 bases, with 12 bases between. The CDR3 is 17 amino acids. The CDR3 protein is CASSQDWHQSSYNEQFF. CDR3 in DNA: TGTGCCAGCAGCCAAGATTGGCACCAATCCTCCTACAATGAGCAGTTCTTC.

The gene calls are TRBV20-1 and TRBJ1-6, with D possibly matching TRBD1 (5 bases). The CDR3 contains 15 residues. Trimming cost V 6 bases and J 6 bases, with 18 bases left between them. The V gene's germline CDR1 is DFQATT and CDR2 SNEGSKA (reference sequence). CDR3 nucleotides: TGCAGTGCCAGTACAGGTGGTCTGGGTAATTCACCCCTCCACTTT. It is translated as CSASTGGLGNSPLHF.

The chain links TRBV19 to TRBJ2-7, with 8 bases matching TRBD1. J gave up 1 base and V 3 bases, and 5 bases lay outside the gene matches. This CDR3 contains 15 residues. The germline V gene has CDR1 LNHDA and CDR2 SQIVND (reference sequence). CDR3 bases: TGTGCCAGTAGTATCCCGGGACAGGCGTCCTACGAGCAGTACTTC. Encoded protein: CASSIPGQASYEQYF.

The J gene is TRBJ2-1, the V gene TRBV11-1; 10 positions agree with TRBD2. Germline assignment: CDR1 SGHAT and CDR2 FQDESV (reference sequence). Losses at the gene ends were 4 bases for V and 2 bases for J; bases not matched to a gene: 5. The CDR3 totals 16 residues. The CDR3 is CASSSRTSGTYNEQFF. CDR3 nucleotides: TGTGCCAGCAGCTCCCGGACTAGCGGTACCTACAATGAGCAGTTCTTC.

The chain carries TRBV28 and TRBJ2-7; 8 nucleotides agree with TRBD1. The CDR3 extends over 16 amino acids. Germline trimming cut 3 bases from V and 1 base from J; bases unmatched to any gene: 8. Per germline, CDR1 MDHEN and CDR2 SYDVKM. CDR3 amino acids: CASSLDRTGFSYEQYF. CDR3 DNA: TGTGCCAGCAGTTTGGATAGGACAGGGTTTTCCTACGAGCAGTACTTC.

The count of this clone is one. The chain is built from TRBV5-6 and TRBJ1-5; unclear D gene. The V gene's germline CDR1 is SGHDT and CDR2 YYEEEE. Trimming shortened V by 3 bases and J by 3 bases, and 13 bases separated the two germline ends. This CDR3 has 15 residues. CDR3 sequence reads: CASSSYDKPNQPQHF. CDR3 DNA: TGTGCCAGCAGCTCGTACGACAAACCCAATCAGCCCCAGCATTTT.

The chain joins TRBV19 to TRBJ1-2; no firm D call. CDR3 length: 17 amino acids. Trimming pared 6 bases from V and 8 bases from J, leaving 28 bases between. From germline, CDR1 is LNHDA and CDR2 SQIVND (reference sequence). The CDR3: CASRPRRGSRLSWGYTF. In nucleotides, the CDR3 is TGTGCCAGTAGACCCCGGCGGGGATCTCGGCTCTCTTGGGGCTACACCTTC.

A single count supports this clone. The chain has TRBV12-3 or TRBV12-4 and TRBJ2-7; the D gene is possibly TRBD1 (5 bases). Trimming took 5 bases from V and 4 from J, leaving 6 bases between them. The CDR3 is 11 amino acids. The CDR3 region has the DNA TGTGCCAGCAGTCAGGGATACGAGCAGTACTTC. Encoded protein: CASSQGYEQYF.

This rearrangement joins TRBV29-1 to TRBJ2-3; TRBD2 agrees at 9 bases. This CDR3 has 15 residues. Germline lookup yields CDR1 SQVTM and CDR2 ANQGSEA. The J segment lost 0 bases and the V segment lost 4 bases, leaving 5 bases of the junction unmatched. CDR3 protein: CSVVLLAGSTDTQYF. The CDR3 coding sequence is TGCAGCGTTGTGCTCCTAGCGGGGAGCACAGATACGCAGTATTTT.

CDR3 DNA sequence: TGTGCCAGCAGTGAAGCTAGGACAGGTTACAATGAGCAGTTCTTC. Its protein is CASSEARTGYNEQFF. The chain combines TRBV6-1 with TRBJ2-1, with 7 bases identical to TRBD1. CDR1 is MNHNS and CDR2 is SASEGT in the germline V gene. The CDR3 runs 15 residues. The V segment lost 0 bases and the J segment 4 bases; nucleotides outside the gene matches: 3.

The genes are TRBV11-1 and TRBJ2-7, with 8 bases fitting TRBD1. From germline, CDR1 is SGHAT and CDR2 FQDESV (reference sequence). The CDR3 extends over 15 amino acids. V lost 4 bases and J lost 3; bases outside the gene matches: 8. The CDR3: CASSWRQGIGYEQYF. The CDR3 bases are TGTGCCAGCAGCTGGCGACAGGGGATAGGCTACGAGCAGTACTTC.

The J gene is TRBJ1-2, the V gene TRBV29-1; 7 positions match TRBD1. Trimming took 5 bases from V and 1 from J; bases not matched to a gene: 1. The CDR3 is made up of 12 amino acids. The germline V gene encodes CDR1 SQVTM and CDR2 ANQGSEA. CDR3: CSVTGVNYGYTF. The CDR3 DNA follows: TGCAGCGTTACAGGGGTTAACTATGGCTACACCTTC.

V and J are TRBV12-2 and TRBJ2-7; TRBD1, as called in the table, went unchecked against the DNA. TRBV12-2 is a pseudogene locus. This CDR3 has 14 residues. Here the CDR3 reads CASRLSRVPYEQYF. The CDR3 DNA follows: TGTGCAAGTCGCTTATCCAGGGTGCCCTACGAGCAGTACTTC.

The table lists this clone with a count of one. This sequence joins TRBV5-1 and TRBJ1-2; D is ambiguous. The V end was cut by 0 bases, the J end by 8 bases, with 14 bases between. Germline V CDR1 and CDR2: SGHRS, YFSETQ. The CDR3 runs 14 residues. The CDR3: CASSLATAERGYTF. In DNA, the CDR3 is TGCGCCAGCAGCTTGGCCACGGCGGAGAGGGGCTACACCTTC.

This clone has just one count. The chain recombines TRBV5-1 with TRBJ2-4; 14 bases line up with TRBD2. The CDR3 covers 20 residues. V lost 4 bases and J lost 3; bases outside the gene matches: 15. CDR1 and CDR2 (germline): SGHRS, YFSETQ. CDR3 protein: CASSQNPGLAGGPNKNIQYF. As DNA, the CDR3 is TGCGCCAGCAGCCAAAACCCTGGACTAGCGGGAGGCCCTAACAAAAACATTCAGTACTTC.

The chain combines TRBV9 with TRBJ2-1, with 7 nucleotides matching TRBD2. V was pared by 1 base and J by 9 bases, with 19 bases of the junction left unmatched. This CDR3 contains 18 residues. In germline, CDR1 is SGDLS, CDR2 YYNGEE. The CDR3 loop is CASSVFRGGGGPGSEQFF. The DNA of the CDR3 is TGTGCCAGCAGCGTATTCCGAGGTGGGGGAGGGCCGGGTAGTGAGCAGTTCTTC.

This sequence joins TRBV27 and TRBJ2-2; weak D call: TRBD2 (6 bases). The CDR3 spans 15 residues. V lost 3 bases, J lost 3 bases, and 11 bases lay in between. Germline V gene data show CDR1 as MNHEY and CDR2 as SMNVEV (reference sequence). The CDR3 DNA follows: TGTGCCAGCAGTTTCGACGGAGGGTACACCGGGGAGCTGTTTTTT. It translates to CASSFDGGYTGELFF.

The J gene is TRBJ2-1, the V gene TRBV10-1; TRBD1 aligns across 8 bases. Germline CDR1 and CDR2: WNHNN and SYGVQD (reference sequence). V was pared by 2 bases and J by 1 base, with 1 base of the junction left unmatched. The CDR3 contains 15 residues. As DNA, the CDR3 is TGCGCCAGCAGTGAGGGGACAGGTTCCTACAATGAGCAGTTCTTC. Amino acids: CASSEGTGSYNEQFF.

This chain links TRBV5-1 with TRBJ1-1; possibly TRBD1 for D (6 bases). The CDR3 is 15 amino acids. V dropped 4 bases and J dropped 4 bases, with 17 bases sitting between them. CDR1 is SGHRS, CDR2 YFSETQ, per germline. The CDR3 loop reads CASSQGFLGGTEAFF. CDR3 nucleotide sequence: TGCGCCAGCAGCCAGGGATTTCTAGGGGGCACTGAAGCTTTCTTT.

Concerning this clone itself: Other DNA sequences in this specimen translate into the identical CDR3. This chain uses TRBV5-6 with TRBJ1-4; TRBD1 matches 9 bases. Germline V gene sequence: CDR1 SGHDT, CDR2 YYEEEE. J was trimmed by 8 bases and V by 4 bases; bases with no gene match: 6. The length of the CDR3 is 14 residues. The CDR3: CASSKGQGAEKLFF. The CDR3 DNA follows: TGTGCCAGCAGCAAGGGACAGGGAGCAGAAAAACTGTTTTTT.

The chain has TRBV27 and TRBJ1-5; D not certain. Trimming cost V 6 bases and J 4 bases, with 16 bases left between them. Germline V gene lookup returns CDR1 MNHEY and CDR2 SMNVEV (reference sequence). The CDR3 is made up of 15 amino acids. The CDR3 bases are TGTGCCAGCAGGAAAGACATCGTTCCGAATCAGCCCCAGCATTTT. Protein sequence: CASRKDIVPNQPQHF.